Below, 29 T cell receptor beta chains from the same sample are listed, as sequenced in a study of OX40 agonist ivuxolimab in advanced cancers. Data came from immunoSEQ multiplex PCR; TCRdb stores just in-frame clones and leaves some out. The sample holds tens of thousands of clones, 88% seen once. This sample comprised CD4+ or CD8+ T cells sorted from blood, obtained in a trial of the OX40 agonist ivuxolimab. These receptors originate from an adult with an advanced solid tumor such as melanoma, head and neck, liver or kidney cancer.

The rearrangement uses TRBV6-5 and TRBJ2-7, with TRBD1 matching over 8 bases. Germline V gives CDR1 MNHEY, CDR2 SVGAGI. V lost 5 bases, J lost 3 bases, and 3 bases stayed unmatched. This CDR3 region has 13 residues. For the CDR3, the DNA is TGTGCCAGCAGTCGCGGACAGGGCTACGAGCAGTACTTC. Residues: CASSRGQGYEQYF.

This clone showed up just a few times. The DNA for the CDR3 is TGTGCCAGCTCACCAGACAGGGGAGCAGATACGCAGTATTTT. It translates to CASSPDRGADTQYF. The chain links TRBV18 to TRBJ2-3, with TRBD1 matching over 8 bases. V gave up 2 bases and J gave up 4 bases; unmatched junction bases: 2. The CDR3 runs 14 residues. Germline assignment: CDR1 KGHSH and CDR2 LQKENI.

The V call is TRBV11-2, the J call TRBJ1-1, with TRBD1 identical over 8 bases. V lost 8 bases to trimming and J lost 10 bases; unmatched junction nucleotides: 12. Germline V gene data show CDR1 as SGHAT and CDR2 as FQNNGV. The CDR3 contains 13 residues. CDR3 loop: CASRRTGNRGAFF. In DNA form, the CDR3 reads TGTGCCAGCCGGAGGACAGGGAATAGAGGAGCTTTCTTT.

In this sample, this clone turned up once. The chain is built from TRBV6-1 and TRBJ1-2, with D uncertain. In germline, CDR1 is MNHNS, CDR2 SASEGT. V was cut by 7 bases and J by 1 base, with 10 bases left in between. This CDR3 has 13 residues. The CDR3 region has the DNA TGTGCCAGCAACGGTGGGAGTAACTATGGCTACACCTTC. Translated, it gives CASNGGSNYGYTF.

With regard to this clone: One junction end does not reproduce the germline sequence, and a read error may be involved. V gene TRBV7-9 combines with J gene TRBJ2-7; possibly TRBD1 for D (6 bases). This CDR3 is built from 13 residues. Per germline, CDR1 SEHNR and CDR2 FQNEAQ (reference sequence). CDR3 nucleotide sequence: TGTGCCAGCAGCTTCGTGGGCTCGGGACACCCCTTCTTC. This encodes CASSFVGSGHPFF.

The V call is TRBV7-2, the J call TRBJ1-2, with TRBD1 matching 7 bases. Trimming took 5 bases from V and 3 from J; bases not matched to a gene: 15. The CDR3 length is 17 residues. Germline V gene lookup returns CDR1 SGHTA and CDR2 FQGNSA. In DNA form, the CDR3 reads TGTGCCAGCAGCCCCCGGACAGGAGAGACAGTCCACTATGGCTACACCTTC. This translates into CASSPRTGETVHYGYTF.

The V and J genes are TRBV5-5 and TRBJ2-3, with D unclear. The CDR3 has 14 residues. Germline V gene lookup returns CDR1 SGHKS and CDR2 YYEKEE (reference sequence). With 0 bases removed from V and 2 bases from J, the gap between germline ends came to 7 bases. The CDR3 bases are TGTGCCAGCAGCTTGGAGGGATACACAGATACGCAGTATTTT. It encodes CASSLEGYTDTQYF.

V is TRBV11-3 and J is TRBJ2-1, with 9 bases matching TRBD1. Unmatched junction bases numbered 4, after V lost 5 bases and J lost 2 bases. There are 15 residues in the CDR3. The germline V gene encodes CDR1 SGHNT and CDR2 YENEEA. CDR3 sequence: CASSKGTGTYNEQFF. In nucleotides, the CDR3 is TGTGCCAGCAGCAAGGGGACAGGGACCTACAATGAGCAGTTCTTC.

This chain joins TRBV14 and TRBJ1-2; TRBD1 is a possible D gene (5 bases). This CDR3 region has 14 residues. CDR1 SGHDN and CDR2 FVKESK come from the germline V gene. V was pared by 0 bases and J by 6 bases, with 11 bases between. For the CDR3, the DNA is TGTGCCAGCAGCCAAGACTCAGGGCTTCATGGCTACACCTTC. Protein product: CASSQDSGLHGYTF.

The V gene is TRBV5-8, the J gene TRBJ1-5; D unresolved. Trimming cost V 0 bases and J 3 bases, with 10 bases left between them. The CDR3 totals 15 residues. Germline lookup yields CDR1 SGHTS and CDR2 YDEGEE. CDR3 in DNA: TGTGCCAGCAGCTTGGGATTCAGGTCCAATCAGCCCCAGCATTTT. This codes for CASSLGFRSNQPQHF.

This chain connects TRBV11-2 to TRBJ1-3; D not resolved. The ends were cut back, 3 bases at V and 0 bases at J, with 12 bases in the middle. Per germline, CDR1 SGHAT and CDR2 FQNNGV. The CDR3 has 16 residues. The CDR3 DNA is TGTGCCAGCAGCTTGGCCCGAAGAGGCTCTGGAAACACCATATATTTT. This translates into CASSLARRGSGNTIYF. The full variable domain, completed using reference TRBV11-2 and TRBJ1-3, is EAGVAQSPRYKIIEKRQSVAFWCNPISGHATLYWYQQILGQGPKLLIQFQNNGVVDDSQLPKDRFSAERLKGVDSTLKIQPAKLEDSAVYLCASSLARRGSGNTIYFGEGSWLTVV.

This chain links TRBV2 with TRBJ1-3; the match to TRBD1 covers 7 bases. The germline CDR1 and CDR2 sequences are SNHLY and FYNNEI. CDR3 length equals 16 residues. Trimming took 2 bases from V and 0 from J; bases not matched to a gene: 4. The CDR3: CASSENRGSSGNTIYF. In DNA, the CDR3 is TGTGCCAGCAGTGAAAACAGGGGTTCCTCTGGAAACACCATATATTTT.

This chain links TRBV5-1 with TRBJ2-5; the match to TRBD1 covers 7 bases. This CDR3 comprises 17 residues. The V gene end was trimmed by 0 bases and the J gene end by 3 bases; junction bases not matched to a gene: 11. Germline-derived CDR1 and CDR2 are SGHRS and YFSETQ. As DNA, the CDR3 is TGCGCCAGCAGCTTGGCACCTACAGGGGCGCGAGAAGAGACCCAGTACTTC. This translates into CASSLAPTGAREETQYF. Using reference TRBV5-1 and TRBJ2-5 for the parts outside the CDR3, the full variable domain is KAGVTQTPRYLIKTRGQQVTLSCSPISGHRSVSWYQQTPGQGLQFLFEYFSETQRNKGNFPGRFSGRQFSNSRSEMNVSTLELGDSALYLCASSLAPTGAREETQYFGPGTRLLVL.

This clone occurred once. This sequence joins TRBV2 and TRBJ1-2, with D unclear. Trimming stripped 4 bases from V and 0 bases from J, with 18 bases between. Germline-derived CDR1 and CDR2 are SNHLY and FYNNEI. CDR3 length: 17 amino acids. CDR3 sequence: CASSGWKGAAANYGYTF. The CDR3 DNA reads TGTGCCAGCAGTGGCTGGAAAGGTGCCGCAGCTAACTATGGCTACACCTTC.

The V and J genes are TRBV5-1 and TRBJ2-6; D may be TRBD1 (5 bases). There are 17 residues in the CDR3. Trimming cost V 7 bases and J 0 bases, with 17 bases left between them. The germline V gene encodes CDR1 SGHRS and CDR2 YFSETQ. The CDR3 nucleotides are TGCGCCAGCTCCATTGGGCCAGGGAACTCTGGGGCCAACGTCCTGACTTTC. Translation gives CASSIGPGNSGANVLTF.

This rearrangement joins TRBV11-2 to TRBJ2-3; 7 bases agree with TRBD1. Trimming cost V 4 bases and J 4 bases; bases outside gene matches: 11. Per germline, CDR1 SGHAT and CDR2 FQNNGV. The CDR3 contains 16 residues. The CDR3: CASSSPAKTGSDTQYF. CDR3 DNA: TGTGCCAGCAGCTCCCCAGCTAAGACAGGGTCAGATACGCAGTATTTT.

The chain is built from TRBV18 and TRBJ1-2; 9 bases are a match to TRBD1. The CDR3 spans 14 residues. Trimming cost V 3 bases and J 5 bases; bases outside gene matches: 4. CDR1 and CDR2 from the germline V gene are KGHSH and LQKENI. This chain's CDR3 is CASSPSGQGYGYTF. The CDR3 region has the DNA TGTGCCAGCTCACCCTCTGGACAGGGGTATGGCTACACCTTC. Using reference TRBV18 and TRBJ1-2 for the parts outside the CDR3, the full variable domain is NAGVMQNPRHLVRRRGQEARLRCSPMKGHSHVYWYRQLPEEGLKFMVYLQKENIIDESGMPKERFSAEFPKEGPSILRIQQVVRGDSAAYFCASSPSGQGYGYTFGSGTRLTVV.

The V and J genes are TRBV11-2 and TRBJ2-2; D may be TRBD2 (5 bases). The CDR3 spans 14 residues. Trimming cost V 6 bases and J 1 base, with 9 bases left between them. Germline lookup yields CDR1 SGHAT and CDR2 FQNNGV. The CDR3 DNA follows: TGTGCCAGCAGAGAAGCGGTGAACACCGGGGAGCTGTTTTTT. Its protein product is CASREAVNTGELFF. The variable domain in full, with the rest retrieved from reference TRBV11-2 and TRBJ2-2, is EAGVAQSPRYKIIEKRQSVAFWCNPISGHATLYWYQQILGQGPKLLIQFQNNGVVDDSQLPKDRFSAERLKGVDSTLKIQPAKLEDSAVYLCASREAVNTGELFFGEGSRLTVL.

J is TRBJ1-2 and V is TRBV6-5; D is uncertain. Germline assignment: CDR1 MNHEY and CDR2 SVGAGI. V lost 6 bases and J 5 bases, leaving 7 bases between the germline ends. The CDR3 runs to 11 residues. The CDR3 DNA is TGTGCCAGCAGAGCGGAGTATGGCTACACCTTC. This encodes CASRAEYGYTF.

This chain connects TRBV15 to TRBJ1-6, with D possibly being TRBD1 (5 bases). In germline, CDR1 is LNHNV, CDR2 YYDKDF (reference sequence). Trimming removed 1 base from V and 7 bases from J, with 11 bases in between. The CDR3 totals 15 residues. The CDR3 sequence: CATSRGRGVNSPLHF. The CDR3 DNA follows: TGTGCCACCAGCAGAGGGCGGGGGGTGAATTCACCCCTCCACTTT. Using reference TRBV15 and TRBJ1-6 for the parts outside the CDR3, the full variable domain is DAMVIQNPRYQVTQFGKPVTLSCSQTLNHNVMYWYQQKSSQAPKLLFHYYDKDFNNEADTPDNFQSRRPNTSFCFLDIRSPGLGDTAMYLCATSRGRGVNSPLHFGNGTRLTVT.

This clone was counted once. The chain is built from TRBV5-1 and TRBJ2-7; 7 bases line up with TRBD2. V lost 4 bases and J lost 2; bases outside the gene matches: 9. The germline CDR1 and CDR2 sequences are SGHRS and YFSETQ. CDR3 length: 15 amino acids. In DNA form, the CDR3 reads TGCGCCAGCAGCCCGGGGACTACCTTCACCTACGAGCAGTACTTC. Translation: CASSPGTTFTYEQYF.

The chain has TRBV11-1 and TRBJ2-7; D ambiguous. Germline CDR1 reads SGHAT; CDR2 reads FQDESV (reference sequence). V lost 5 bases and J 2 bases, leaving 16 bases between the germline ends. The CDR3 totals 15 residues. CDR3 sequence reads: CASSPNAVRTYEQYF. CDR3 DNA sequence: TGTGCCAGCAGCCCCAATGCAGTCAGGACCTACGAGCAGTACTTC.

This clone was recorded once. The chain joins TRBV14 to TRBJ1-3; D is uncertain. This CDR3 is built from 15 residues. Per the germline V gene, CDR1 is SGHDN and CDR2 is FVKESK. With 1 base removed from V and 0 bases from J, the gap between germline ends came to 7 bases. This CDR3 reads CASSQGYLSGNTIYF. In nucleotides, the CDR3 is TGTGCCAGCAGCCAAGGCTATCTCTCTGGAAACACCATATATTTT. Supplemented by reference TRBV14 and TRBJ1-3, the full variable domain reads EAGVTQFPSHSVIEKGQTVTLRCDPISGHDNLYWYRRVMGKEIKFLLHFVKESKQDESGMPNNRFLAERTGGTYSTLKVQPAELEDSGVYFCASSQGYLSGNTIYFGEGSWLTVV.

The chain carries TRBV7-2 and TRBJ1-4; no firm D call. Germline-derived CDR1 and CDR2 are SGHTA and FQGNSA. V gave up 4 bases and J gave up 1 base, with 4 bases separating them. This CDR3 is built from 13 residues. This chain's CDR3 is CASSSETNEKLFF. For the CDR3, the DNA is TGTGCCAGCAGCTCGGAAACTAATGAAAAACTGTTTTTT.

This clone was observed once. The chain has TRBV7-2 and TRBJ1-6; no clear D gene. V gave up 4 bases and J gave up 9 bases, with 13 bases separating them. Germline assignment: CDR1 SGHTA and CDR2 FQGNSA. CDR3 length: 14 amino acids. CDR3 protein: CASSSPPHFSPLHF. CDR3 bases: TGTGCCAGCAGCTCGCCTCCCCATTTTTCACCCCTCCACTTT. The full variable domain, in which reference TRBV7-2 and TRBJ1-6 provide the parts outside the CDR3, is GAGVSQSPSNKVTEKGKDVELRCDPISGHTALYWYRQSLGQGLEFLIYFQGNSAPDKSGLPSDRFSAERTGGSVSTLTIQRTQQEDSAVYLCASSSPPHFSPLHFGNGTRLTVT.

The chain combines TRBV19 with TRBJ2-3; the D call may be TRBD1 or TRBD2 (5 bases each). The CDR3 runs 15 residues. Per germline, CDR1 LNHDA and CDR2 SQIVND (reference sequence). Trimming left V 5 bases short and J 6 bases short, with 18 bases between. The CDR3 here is CASSPPGPLGDTQYF. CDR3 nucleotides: TGTGCCAGTAGTCCGCCGGGACCGCTAGGTGATACGCAGTATTTT.

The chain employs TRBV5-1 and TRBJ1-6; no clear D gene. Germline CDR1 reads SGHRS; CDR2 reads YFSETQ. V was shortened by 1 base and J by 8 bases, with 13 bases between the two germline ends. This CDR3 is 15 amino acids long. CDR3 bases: TGCGCCAGCAGCTTGAGAGGGAGGAATTATTCACCCCTCCACTTT. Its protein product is CASSLRGRNYSPLHF. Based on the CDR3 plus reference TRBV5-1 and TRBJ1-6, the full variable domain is KAGVTQTPRYLIKTRGQQVTLSCSPISGHRSVSWYQQTPGQGLQFLFEYFSETQRNKGNFPGRFSGRQFSNSRSEMNVSTLELGDSALYLCASSLRGRNYSPLHFGNGTRLTVT.

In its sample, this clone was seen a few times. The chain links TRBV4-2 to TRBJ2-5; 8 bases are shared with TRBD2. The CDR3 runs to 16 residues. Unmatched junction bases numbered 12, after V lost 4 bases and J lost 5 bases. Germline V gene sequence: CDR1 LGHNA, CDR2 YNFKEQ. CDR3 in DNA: TGTGCCAGCAGCCGACTAGCCGGGGGGGCGGGGGAGACCCAGTACTTC. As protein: CASSRLAGGAGETQYF.

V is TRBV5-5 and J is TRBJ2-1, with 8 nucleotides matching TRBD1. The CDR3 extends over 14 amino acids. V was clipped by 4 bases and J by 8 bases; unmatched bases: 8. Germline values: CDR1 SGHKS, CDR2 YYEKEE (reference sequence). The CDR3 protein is CASSRTGWTDEQFF. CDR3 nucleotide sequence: TGTGCCAGCAGCCGGACAGGGTGGACTGATGAGCAGTTCTTC.